Below are 29 T cell receptor beta chains sequenced from a single sample in a study of T cells in Graves' hyperthyroidism and ophthalmopathy. Regions amplified from RNA transcripts were the TCR beta CDR3 regions. Using the HTBI primer set, a first-round RT-PCR was run on the TCR CDR3. TCRdb processed the multiplex PCR reads anew with MiXCR; each CDR3 protein has one entry. In the table there are around 350,000 distinct CDR3 sequences, 19% of which are singletons. Sequenced sample: blood. The receptors here all came from a woman under 30 with Graves' hyperthyroidism.

The V gene is TRBV9, the J gene TRBJ1-2; D is uncertain. V gave up 0 bases and J gave up 2 bases, with 8 bases separating them. Looked up from germline, CDR1 is SGDLS and CDR2 is YYNGEE. The CDR3 loop spans 14 amino acids. The CDR3 DNA is TGTGCCAGCAGCGTAGAGGGCAGCAACTATGGCTACACCTTC. It codes for CASSVEGSNYGYTF.

This clonotype showed up many times. V and J are TRBV29-1 and TRBJ2-5; a weak D match, TRBD2 (6 bases). CDR3 length: 13 residues. V lost 1 base to trimming and J lost 4 bases, with 10 bases between them. Germline V gives CDR1 SQVTM, CDR2 ANQGSEA. The CDR3 bases are TGCAGCGTTGAAGGCCAGGGAGGAGAGACCCAGTACTTC. This codes for CSVEGQGGETQYF.

This chain links TRBV6-1 with TRBJ1-5; TRBD1 matches 7 bases. The ends lost 0 bases at V and 3 bases at J; junction bases unmatched: 11. This CDR3 is 18 amino acids long. CDR1 and CDR2 (germline): MNHNS, SASEGT. CDR3 residues: CASSEATPGQTINQPQHF. In DNA, the CDR3 is TGTGCCAGCAGTGAAGCTACCCCGGGACAGACTATCAATCAGCCCCAGCATTTT.

This clonotype was counted many times. One junction end disagrees with the germline gene, perhaps due to a read error. The chain employs TRBV6-5 and TRBJ2-4, with unresolved D. From germline, CDR1 is MNHEY and CDR2 SVGAGI. The CDR3 spans 14 residues. CDR3 loop: CASSYGIAKNIKYF. DNA of the CDR3: TGTGCCAGCAGTTACGGAATAGCCAAAAACATTAAGTACTTC.

This clonotype was seen many times. The chain links TRBV10-3 to TRBJ1-5; D is ambiguous. The germline V gene encodes CDR1 ENHRY and CDR2 SYGVKD. Trimming pared 5 bases from V and 5 bases from J, leaving 10 bases between. The CDR3 is 13 amino acids. In DNA, the CDR3 is TGTGCCATCAGTCCGGGTTTACATCAGCCCCAGCATTTT. Translated: CAISPGLHQPQHF.

Many counts were recorded for this clonotype. The CDR3 is CASSLPRGRAPEPYEQYF. CDR3 sequence (DNA): TGCGCCAGCAGCTTGCCCAGGGGGCGCGCCCCAGAGCCCTACGAGCAGTACTTC. This chain joins TRBV5-1 and TRBJ2-7; 8 bases line up with TRBD1. The germline V gene has CDR1 SGHRS and CDR2 YFSETQ. After removal of 1 base from V and 2 bases from J, the junction contained 14 bases not matched to a gene. The CDR3 loop spans 18 amino acids.

This clonotype was observed many times. CDR3 in DNA: TGTGCCAGCAGTGGGGGACAGCTGGGGGACTATGGCTACACCTTC. Protein product: CASSGGQLGDYGYTF. J is TRBJ1-2 and V is TRBV6-1, with TRBD1 identical over 7 bases. This CDR3 has 15 amino acids. The germline gives CDR1 MNHNS, CDR2 SASEGT. J lost 3 bases, V lost 4 bases, and 8 bases had no gene match.

The rearrangement links TRBV30 to TRBJ1-1, with no clear D. The CDR3 is 13 amino acids. V was pared by 2 bases and J by 0 bases, with 7 bases between. Germline V lookup: CDR1 GTSNPN, CDR2 SVGIG (reference sequence). The DNA for the CDR3 is TGTGCCTGGAGTTCCTCTTTGAACACTGAAGCTTTCTTT. The encoded protein is CAWSSSLNTEAFF.

This clonotype was recorded at least ten times. This sequence joins TRBV12-3 or TRBV12-4 and TRBJ1-2; TRBD1 agrees at 8 bases. The CDR3 is 12 residues long. Germline trimming cut 6 bases from V and 4 bases from J; bases unmatched to any gene: 1. The CDR3 is CASRDRAYGYTF. The CDR3 DNA reads TGTGCCAGCAGGGACAGGGCCTATGGCTACACCTTC.

In its sample, this clonotype was seen many times. The chain uses TRBV24-1 and TRBJ2-5; possibly TRBD2 for D (5 bases). Germline-derived CDR1 and CDR2 are KGHDR and SFDVKD. The CDR3 has 15 residues. V gave up 4 bases and J gave up 4 bases, with 15 bases separating them. The CDR3 nucleotides read TGTGCCACCAGTGACAGGACTGGGTTCGGAGAGACCCAGTACTTC. Encoded protein: CATSDRTGFGETQYF.

The chain employs TRBV6-2 or TRBV6-3 and TRBJ2-7, with TRBD2 matching 10 bases. J was trimmed by 3 bases and V by 7 bases; bases with no gene match: 18. Germline-derived CDR1 and CDR2 are MNHEY and SVGEGT. The CDR3 is 18 amino acids. The DNA for the CDR3 is TGTGCCAGCACACCCGGTGCTAGCGGGAGAAGCCCTCTCTACGAGCAGTACTTC. It yields the protein CASTPGASGRSPLYEQYF.

This clonotype was seen ten or more times. The J gene is TRBJ1-2, the V gene TRBV30, with a possible D match to TRBD1 (5 bases). Germline CDR1 and CDR2: GTSNPN and SVGIG (reference sequence). The V end was cut by 4 bases, the J end by 2 bases, with 14 bases between. The CDR3 spans 14 residues. CDR3 amino acids: CAWTQPGGNYGYTF. The CDR3 coding sequence is TGTGCCTGGACCCAACCTGGGGGAAACTATGGCTACACCTTC.

This clonotype was found a few times. The chain couples TRBV12-3 or TRBV12-4 to TRBJ2-5, with TRBD1 matching over 7 bases. Trimming removed 3 bases from V and 3 bases from J; junction bases left unmatched: 7. The CDR3 covers 15 residues. The CDR3 region is CASSFFQGVKETQYF. The CDR3 DNA reads as TGTGCCAGCAGTTTCTTCCAGGGGGTGAAAGAGACCCAGTACTTC.

This clonotype was seen many times. The V gene is TRBV7-2, the J gene TRBJ1-2, with D possibly being TRBD1 (6 bases). V gave up 5 bases and J gave up 8 bases, with 18 bases separating them. The germline CDR1 and CDR2 sequences are SGHTA and FQGNSA. This CDR3 contains 14 residues. The CDR3 is CASSLHRTVWGYTF. The DNA of the CDR3 is TGTGCCAGCAGCCTCCACAGGACAGTCTGGGGCTACACCTTC.

This clonotype appeared many times. V usage is TRBV20-1 and J usage is TRBJ2-7; 8 bases agree with TRBD1. CDR1 is DFQATT and CDR2 is SNEGSKA in the germline V gene (reference sequence). The CDR3 consists of 13 residues. Trimming cost V 5 bases and J 4 bases; bases outside gene matches: 7. Here the CDR3 reads CSAPGTGLYEQYF. The CDR3 coding sequence is TGCAGTGCTCCCGGGACAGGTCTTTACGAGCAGTACTTC.

This clonotype was seen repeatedly, ten times or more. The chain couples TRBV12-3 or TRBV12-4 to TRBJ2-7; perhaps TRBD2 as D (5 bases). V was cut by 3 bases and J by 0 bases, with 9 bases left in between. CDR3 length equals 14 residues. DNA of the CDR3: TGTGCCAGCAGTTTGGAGGACTTCTCCTACGAGCAGTACTTC. The encoded protein is CASSLEDFSYEQYF.

There are many counts of this clonotype. The chain employs TRBV2 and TRBJ2-4; D is possibly TRBD2 (6 bases). The CDR3 is made up of 10 amino acids. V was cut by 6 bases and J by 11 bases, with 8 bases left in between. The germline gives CDR1 SNHLY, CDR2 FYNNEI. CDR3 DNA sequence: TGTGCCAGCAGCTCGGGGGTTCAGTACTTC. Protein product: CASSSGVQYF.

This clonotype appeared many times. This rearrangement joins TRBV5-1 to TRBJ1-1, with no clear D. The CDR3 is 14 residues long. CDR1 and CDR2 (germline): SGHRS, YFSETQ. V was pared by 3 bases and J by 0 bases, with 9 bases between. In DNA form, the CDR3 reads TGCGCCAGCAGCTCGGACGTTATGAACACTGAAGCTTTCTTT. Protein: CASSSDVMNTEAFF. Combining the CDR3 with reference TRBV5-1 and TRBJ1-1 gives the whole variable domain KAGVTQTPRYLIKTRGQQVTLSCSPISGHRSVSWYQQTPGQGLQFLFEYFSETQRNKGNFPGRFSGRQFSNSRSEMNVSTLELGDSALYLCASSSDVMNTEAFFGQGTRLTVV.

This clonotype was counted ten times or more. The chain joins TRBV7-3 to TRBJ1-2; maybe TRBD1 (6 bases). V gave up 5 bases and J gave up 11 bases, with 15 bases separating them. Germline V lookup: CDR1 SGHTA, CDR2 FQGTGA. CDR3 length: 12 amino acids. The CDR3 loop reads CASSPTGGTYTF. In nucleotides, the CDR3 is TGTGCCAGCAGCCCGACAGGAGGCACATACACCTTC.

This clonotype was seen repeatedly, ten times or more. This rearrangement joins TRBV3-1 to TRBJ1-5, with D perhaps matching TRBD1 (6 bases). CDR1 and CDR2 (germline): LGHDT, YNNKEL (reference sequence). V lost 1 base and J 7 bases, leaving 14 bases between the germline ends. The CDR3 has 15 residues. In nucleotides, the CDR3 is TGTGCCAGCAGCCAAGGCGGAGGGGGACGACAGCCCCAGCATTTT. It yields the protein CASSQGGGGRQPQHF.

This clonotype was detected ten times or more. The gene calls are TRBV9 and TRBJ2-7; 10 nucleotides match TRBD2. The CDR3 is 17 amino acids. J was trimmed by 1 base and V by 0 bases; bases with no gene match: 7. In germline, CDR1 is SGDLS, CDR2 YYNGEE. CDR3 region: CASSVVWSSGGSYEQYF. CDR3 DNA sequence: TGTGCCAGCAGCGTAGTATGGTCTAGCGGGGGATCCTACGAGCAGTACTTC.

This clonotype was observed at least ten times. This chain joins TRBV11-1 and TRBJ2-2, with a weak D call TRBD2 (6 bases). Germline-derived CDR1 and CDR2 are SGHAT and FQDESV (reference sequence). This CDR3 contains 16 residues. Trimming shortened V by 5 bases and J by 3 bases, and 16 bases separated the two germline ends. This chain's CDR3 is CASSHRKGTYTGELFF. In nucleotides, the CDR3 is TGTGCCAGCAGCCATCGTAAGGGGACTTACACCGGGGAGCTGTTTTTT.

This clonotype showed up many times. Germline and junction disagree at one end, which may indicate a read error. The chain recombines TRBV12-3 or TRBV12-4 with TRBJ1-1; no firm D call. This CDR3 contains 15 residues. This chain's CDR3 is CASSPWGEMNTGAFF. CDR3 sequence (DNA): TGTGCCAGCAGTCCCTGGGGAGAAATGAACACTGGAGCTTTCTTT.

This clonotype appeared many times. The chain combines TRBV20-1 with TRBJ1-2, with 8 bases matching TRBD1. The V segment lost 1 base and the J segment 5 bases; nucleotides outside the gene matches: 12. Looked up from germline, CDR1 is DFQATT and CDR2 is SNEGSKA (reference sequence). The CDR3 sequence is 16 residues long. The CDR3 spells CSARALPGQEQYGYTF. CDR3 coding DNA: TGCAGTGCTAGAGCATTACCGGGACAGGAACAGTATGGCTACACCTTC.

This clonotype was counted between two and nine times. V and J are TRBV3-1 and TRBJ1-5; the D is unclear. The germline V gene has CDR1 LGHDT and CDR2 YNNKEL (reference sequence). The CDR3 contains 13 residues. Trimming shortened V by 0 bases and J by 11 bases, and 11 bases separated the two germline ends. CDR3 protein: CASSQDSRGAQHF. The CDR3 nucleotides read TGTGCCAGCAGCCAAGATTCCAGAGGAGCCCAGCATTTT.

This clonotype was observed at least ten times. The CDR3 sequence: CASSRGQGQPQHF. DNA of the CDR3: TGTGCCAGCAGCAGGGGGCAGGGGCAGCCCCAGCATTTT. The chain employs TRBV6-1 and TRBJ1-5, with 8 positions matching TRBD1. V was clipped by 6 bases and J by 7 bases; unmatched bases: 5. Per the germline V gene, CDR1 is MNHNS and CDR2 is SASEGT. This CDR3 spans 13 amino acids.

This chain uses TRBV9 with TRBJ2-2; no clear D. The CDR3 contains 13 residues. The V end was cut by 0 bases, the J end by 7 bases, with 7 bases between. Per germline, CDR1 SGDLS and CDR2 YYNGEE. CDR3 loop: CASSVDYLGELFF. CDR3 coding DNA: TGTGCCAGCAGCGTAGACTATCTCGGGGAGCTGTTTTTT.

This clonotype was seen ten or more times. This chain connects TRBV14 to TRBJ2-4; a possible D gene is TRBD2 (5 bases). This CDR3 comprises 16 residues. Germline assignment: CDR1 SGHDN and CDR2 FVKESK. Trimming took off 5 bases at V and 4 bases at J, with 18 bases between the two ends. As DNA, the CDR3 is TGTGCCAGCAGCGATACGACCGGGATCCGAAAAAACATTCAGTACTTC. This gives the protein CASSDTTGIRKNIQYF. The full variable domain, in which reference TRBV14 and TRBJ2-4 provide the parts outside the CDR3, is EAGVTQFPSHSVIEKGQTVTLRCDPISGHDNLYWYRRVMGKEIKFLLHFVKESKQDESGMPNNRFLAERTGGTYSTLKVQPAELEDSGVYFCASSDTTGIRKNIQYFGAGTRLSVL.

This clonotype occurred many times. V gene TRBV5-4 combines with J gene TRBJ1-1; D gene unclear. V lost 4 bases to trimming and J lost 10 bases, with 11 bases between them. Germline lookup yields CDR1 SGHNT and CDR2 YYREEE (reference sequence). This CDR3 comprises 11 residues. This chain's CDR3 is CASSNRRTAFF. The CDR3 DNA follows: TGTGCCAGCAGCAACCGTCGGACAGCTTTCTTT.